This T cell receptor beta chain was captured by sequencing in a study of T cell repertoires in cytomegalovirus infection. Study summary: Epitope selection comprised recently identified HLA-C-restricted CMV epitopes and well-studied HLA-B-restricted CMV epitopes. An indication of both CMV infection and matching HLA type came from public TCR beta signatures. General study findings and limits: People with CMV and the relevant HLA were identified by cumulative public TCR beta family frequency. In two of eight donors, the top clonotype was HLA-C-restricted CMV-specific.

MiXCR, run by TCRdb on the reads, gives a single entry per CDR3 protein. The data contain 230,000 or so distinct CDR3 sequences, less than 50% of them seen just once; the ten biggest clones take up 55% to 60%. As to this clonotype: Its antigen is as yet unknown.

With 0 bases clipped from V and 0 bases from J, the junction kept 2 bases outside the gene matches. Germline CDR1 reads LGHDT; CDR2 reads YNNKEL (reference sequence). This CDR3 has 17 amino acids. The clonotype originates from a human donor in good health (CMV status not recorded). Some clones in this sample may be carry-over from other donors' samples. The V call is TRBV3-1, the J call TRBJ2-2, with TRBD2 matching 9 bases. This specimen was CD8+ T cells from cultured PBMCs, taken from culture after CMV antigen stimulation. The CDR3 DNA is TGTGCCAGCAGCCAAGAGCTAGCGGGGCCGAACACCGGGGAGCTGTTTTTT. Its translation is CASSQELAGPNTGELFF.